The following is a TCR beta chain sequence with its context. This record belongs to a study of blood T cell repertoires in COVID-19. The germline gives CDR1 SGHTA, CDR2 FQGTGA. V lost 5 bases and J lost 7, with 17 bases in between. CDR3 length: 15 residues. Repertoires were generated with immunoSEQ multiplex PCR, while TCRdb's copy carries only in-frame clones and drops some. Here the sample spans about 340,000 clones, roughly nine tenths being singletons. The sequenced sample consisted of PBMCs or T cells enriched from blood (not recorded which). The chain is built from TRBV7-3 and TRBJ2-2, with D tentatively TRBD2 (6 bases). The receptor was derived from a woman aged 25 to 39 who had recovered from COVID-19. Written as DNA, the CDR3 is TGTGCCAGCAGCCTTGGACTACTGACGAACGGGGAGCTGTTTTTT. It translates to CASSLGLLTNGELFF.